The 5 T cell receptor beta chains below come from one sample, sequenced in a study of cytomegalovirus exposure and HLA in healthy donors. Amplification used 60 Vbeta primers and 13 Jbeta primers. The method was immunoSEQ multiplex PCR; TCRdb's version includes in-frame clones alone and lacks a portion of them. Recorded for this sample: tens of thousands of clones. The sequenced sample was PBMCs. Receptors were obtained from a young woman in good health and CMV-seronegative.

The chain recombines TRBV15 with TRBJ1-2; 8 positions match TRBD1. Losses at the gene ends were 4 bases for V and 7 bases for J; bases not matched to a gene: 20. This CDR3 comprises 18 residues. CDR1 and CDR2 (germline): LNHNV, YYDKDF (reference sequence). CDR3 loop: CATSITTGVLVGGFGYTF. The CDR3 DNA sequence: TGTGCCACCAGCATTACGACAGGGGTATTAGTGGGAGGGTTTGGCTACACCTTC. The full variable domain, with the rest looked up from reference TRBV15 and TRBJ1-2, is DAMVIQNPRYQVTQFGKPVTLSCSQTLNHNVMYWYQQKSSQAPKLLFHYYDKDFNNEADTPDNFQSRRPNTSFCFLDIRSPGLGDTAMYLCATSITTGVLVGGFGYTFGSGTRLTVV.

The chain carries TRBV11-2 and TRBJ1-1; weak D call: TRBD1 (5 bases). V lost 5 bases to trimming and J lost 10 bases, with 17 bases between them. This CDR3 has 13 residues. Germline V gene lookup returns CDR1 SGHAT and CDR2 FQNNGV. This CDR3 reads CASSPILGGGAFF. In DNA form, the CDR3 reads TGTGCCAGCAGCCCAATATTGGGGGGAGGAGCTTTCTTT.

The genes are TRBV4-1 and TRBJ2-1, with a tentative D call TRBD2 (5 bases). The V and J ends lost 2 bases and 0 bases respectively, with 8 bases between them. The CDR3 has 15 amino acids. From germline, CDR1 is MGHRA and CDR2 YSYEKL. The CDR3 here is CASSQFSGSYNEQFF. The DNA for the CDR3 is TGCGCCAGCAGCCAATTCAGCGGCTCCTACAATGAGCAGTTCTTC.

The chain couples TRBV7-9 to TRBJ2-3, with 9 bases that match TRBD1. Germline assignment: CDR1 SEHNR and CDR2 FQNEAQ (reference sequence). With V trimmed by 5 bases and J by 2 bases, 14 bases remained unmatched. The CDR3 contains 18 residues. The CDR3 loop reads CASSLPINRGPSTDTQYF. For the CDR3, the DNA is TGTGCCAGCAGCCTCCCGATTAACAGGGGGCCCTCCACAGATACGCAGTATTTT.

This sequence joins TRBV6-1 and TRBJ1-1, with D hard to call. The CDR3 runs to 13 residues. Germline lookup yields CDR1 MNHNS and CDR2 SASEGT. Trimming removed 6 bases at V and 8 bases at J, with 16 bases between. The CDR3 nucleotides are TGTGCCAGCAGCGAAAATCAGGATACCGAAGCTTTCTTT. Its protein product is CASSENQDTEAFF.